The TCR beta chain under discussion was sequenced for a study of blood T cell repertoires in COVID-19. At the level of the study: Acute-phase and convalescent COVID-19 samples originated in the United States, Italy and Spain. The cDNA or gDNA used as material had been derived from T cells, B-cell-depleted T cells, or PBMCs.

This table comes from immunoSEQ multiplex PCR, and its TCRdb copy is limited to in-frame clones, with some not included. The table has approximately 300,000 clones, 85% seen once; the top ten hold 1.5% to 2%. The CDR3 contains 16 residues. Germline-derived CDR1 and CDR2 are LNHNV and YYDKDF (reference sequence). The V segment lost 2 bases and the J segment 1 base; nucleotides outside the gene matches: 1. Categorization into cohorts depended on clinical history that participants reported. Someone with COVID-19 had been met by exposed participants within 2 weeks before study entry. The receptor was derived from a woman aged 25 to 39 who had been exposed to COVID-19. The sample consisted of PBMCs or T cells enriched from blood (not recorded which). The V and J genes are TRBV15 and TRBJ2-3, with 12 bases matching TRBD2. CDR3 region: CATSRRLAGGTDTQYF. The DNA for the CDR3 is TGTGCCACCAGCAGAAGACTAGCGGGGGGCACAGATACGCAGTATTTT. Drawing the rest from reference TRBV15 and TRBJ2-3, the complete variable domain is DAMVIQNPRYQVTQFGKPVTLSCSQTLNHNVMYWYQQKSSQAPKLLFHYYDKDFNNEADTPDNFQSRRPNTSFCFLDIRSPGLGDTAMYLCATSRRLAGGTDTQYFGPGTRLTVL.